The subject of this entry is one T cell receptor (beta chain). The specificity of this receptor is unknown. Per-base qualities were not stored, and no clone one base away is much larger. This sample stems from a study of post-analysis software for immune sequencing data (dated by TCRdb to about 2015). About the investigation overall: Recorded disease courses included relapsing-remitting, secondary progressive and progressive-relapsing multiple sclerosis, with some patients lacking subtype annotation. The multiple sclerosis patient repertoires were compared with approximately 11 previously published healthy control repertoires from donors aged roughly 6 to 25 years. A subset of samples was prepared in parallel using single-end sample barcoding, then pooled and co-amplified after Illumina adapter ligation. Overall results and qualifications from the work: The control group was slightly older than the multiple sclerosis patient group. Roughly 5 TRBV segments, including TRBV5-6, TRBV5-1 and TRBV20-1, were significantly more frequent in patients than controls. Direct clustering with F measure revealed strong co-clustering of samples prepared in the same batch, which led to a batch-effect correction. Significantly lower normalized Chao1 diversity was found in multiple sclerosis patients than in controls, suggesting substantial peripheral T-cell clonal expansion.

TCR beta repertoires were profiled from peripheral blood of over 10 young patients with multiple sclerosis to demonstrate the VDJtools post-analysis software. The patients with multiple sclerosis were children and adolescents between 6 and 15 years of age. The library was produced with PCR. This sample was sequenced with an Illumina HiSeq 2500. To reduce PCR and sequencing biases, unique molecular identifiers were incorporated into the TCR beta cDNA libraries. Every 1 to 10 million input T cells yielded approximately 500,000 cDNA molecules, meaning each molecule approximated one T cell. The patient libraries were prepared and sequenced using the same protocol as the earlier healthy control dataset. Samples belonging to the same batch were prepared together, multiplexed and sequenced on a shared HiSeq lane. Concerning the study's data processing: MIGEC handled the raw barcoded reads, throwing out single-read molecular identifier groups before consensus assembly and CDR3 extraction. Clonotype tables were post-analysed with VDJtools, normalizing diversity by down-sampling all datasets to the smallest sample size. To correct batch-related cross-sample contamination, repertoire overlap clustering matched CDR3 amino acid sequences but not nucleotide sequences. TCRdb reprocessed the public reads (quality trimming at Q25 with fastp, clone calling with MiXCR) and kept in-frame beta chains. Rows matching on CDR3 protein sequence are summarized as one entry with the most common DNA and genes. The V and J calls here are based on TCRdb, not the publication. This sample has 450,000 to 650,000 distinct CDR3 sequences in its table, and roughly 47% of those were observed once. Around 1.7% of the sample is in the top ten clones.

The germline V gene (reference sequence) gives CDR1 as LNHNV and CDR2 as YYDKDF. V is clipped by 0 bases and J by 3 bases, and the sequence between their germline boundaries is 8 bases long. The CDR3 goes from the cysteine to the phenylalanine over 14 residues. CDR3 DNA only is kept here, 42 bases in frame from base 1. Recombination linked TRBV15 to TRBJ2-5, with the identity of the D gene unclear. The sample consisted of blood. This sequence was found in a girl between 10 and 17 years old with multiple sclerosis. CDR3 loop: CATSRDSGKETQYF. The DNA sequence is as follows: TGTGCCACCAGCAGAGATTCGGGTAAAGAGACCCAGTACTTC.